This TCR beta chain was captured in a study of beta chain features in type 1 diabetes. Findings and limits, study-wide: PCR, the amplification step, might favor shorter templates, equally in patients and controls. Across patients, naive, central memory and Treg TCRB repertoires exhibited apparently greater similarity than was observed across healthy donors.

The study reverse transcribed the entire isolated RNA, so it sequenced expressed TCRB transcripts. The protocol was immunoSEQ multiplex PCR, while the TCRdb copy is restricted to in-frame clones and leaves out a portion. The sample holds 140,000 to 150,000 clones, about 51% seen once. The germline gives CDR1 SGHTA, CDR2 FQGNSA. There are 16 residues in the CDR3. Germline trimming cut 0 bases from V and 0 bases from J; bases unmatched to any gene: 2. Sorted CD4+ subsets: naive, central memory, regulatory, stem cell-like memory (CD45RO/CCR7/CD25/CD127/CD95/CD27 panel). Concerning this clone: Its antigen is as yet unknown.

V usage is TRBV7-2 and J usage is TRBJ2-3, with 8 nucleotides matching TRBD2. Material for sequencing was Tregs from blood. The TCR comes from a man aged 18 to 29 in good health. CDR3 in amino acids: CASSLAIAGSTDTQYF. The CDR3 bases are TGTGCCAGCAGCTTAGCTATAGCGGGAAGCACAGATACGCAGTATTTT.